The rows below give T cell receptor beta chains drawn from one sample of a study of T-cell reconstitution after alpha-beta-depleted transplantation in children. TCRdb ran MiXCR on the PCR reads and lists one entry per CDR3 protein. The data contain about 980,000 distinct CDR3 sequences, roughly 31% of them singletons. Sequenced material: PBMCs, mostly from graft donor cells, taken 360 days after TCRalphabeta/CD19-depleted stem cell transplant. Source of these receptors: a boy under two years old who had a stem cell transplant for SCID, so the T cells may come from the graft donor. The CDR3 runs from the conserved cysteine through the conserved F or W. A D gene is named only where the DNA matches it firmly. Not all rows give a size; the values are once, few, many and, for expanded clones, a class.

j_gene: TRBJ2-1; abundance: few; v_gene: TRBV5-5; d_gene: NA; CDR3aa: CASSLVPEGSYNEQFF; CDR3nt: TGTGCCAGCAGCTTGGTCCCAGAAGGCTCCTACAATGAGCAGTTCTTC
j_gene: TRBJ2-5; abundance: NA; v_gene: TRBV28; d_gene: NA; CDR3aa: CASSSPGGMQETQYF; CDR3nt: TGTGCCAGCAGTTCCCCAGGTGGGATGCAAGAGACCCAGTACTTC
j_gene: TRBJ2-5; abundance: NA; v_gene: TRBV3-1; d_gene: NA; CDR3aa: CASSQDYVSGTQYF; CDR3nt: TGTGCCAGCAGCCAAGATTACGTTTCAGGGACCCAGTACTTC
j_gene: TRBJ2-3; abundance: NA; v_gene: TRBV30; d_gene: NA; CDR3aa: CAWSVGTQTGDTQYF; CDR3nt: TGTGCCTGGAGTGTCGGGACCCAGACAGGAGATACGCAGTATTTT
j_gene: TRBJ1-2; abundance: NA; v_gene: TRBV5-1; d_gene: NA; CDR3aa: CASSLGGGFGDGYTF; CDR3nt: TGCGCCAGCAGCTTGGGAGGTGGTTTTGGAGACGGCTACACCTTC
j_gene: TRBJ2-7; abundance: NA; v_gene: TRBV12-3/TRBV12-4; d_gene: NA; CDR3aa: CASGQQGRDRQYF; CDR3nt: TGTGCCAGCGGACAACAGGGGAGGGATAGGCAGTACTTC
j_gene: TRBJ2-7; abundance: NA; v_gene: TRBV5-5; d_gene: NA; CDR3aa: CASSFDSRVYAYEQYF; CDR3nt: TGTGCCAGCAGCTTCGACAGTCGGGTTTACGCCTACGAGCAGTACTTC
j_gene: TRBJ2-6; abundance: NA; v_gene: TRBV7-2; d_gene: NA; CDR3aa: CASSYGTTGANVLTF; CDR3nt: TGTGCCAGCAGCTACGGGACAACCGGGGCCAACGTCCTGACTTTC
j_gene: TRBJ2-1; abundance: NA; v_gene: TRBV4-2; d_gene: TRBD2; CDR3aa: CASSQRGLPYNEQFF; CDR3nt: TGTGCCAGCAGCCAGAGGGGACTACCATACAATGAGCAGTTCTTC
j_gene: TRBJ2-5; abundance: NA; v_gene: TRBV10-3; d_gene: NA; CDR3aa: CAISETQSDGTQYF; CDR3nt: TGTGCCATCAGTGAGACTCAGTCCGACGGGACCCAGTACTTC
j_gene: TRBJ2-7; abundance: NA; v_gene: TRBV12-3/TRBV12-4; d_gene: NA; CDR3aa: CASSLDRGFAEYF; CDR3nt: TGTGCCAGCAGTTTAGATCGGGGTTTCGCGGAGTACTTC
j_gene: TRBJ1-3; abundance: NA; v_gene: TRBV12-3/TRBV12-4; d_gene: NA; CDR3aa: CASSRRGGYSGNTIYF; CDR3nt: TGTGCCAGCAGTAGGAGGGGTGGATACTCTGGAAACACCATATATTTT
j_gene: TRBJ1-1; abundance: NA; v_gene: TRBV5-1; d_gene: NA; CDR3aa: CASRGGTSMNTEAFF; CDR3nt: TGCGCCAGCAGAGGGGGTACTAGCATGAACACTGAAGCTTTCTTT
j_gene: TRBJ2-1; abundance: many; v_gene: TRBV7-9; d_gene: NA; CDR3aa: CASSFPGFMHNEQFF; CDR3nt: TGTGCCAGCAGCTTCCCAGGGTTTATGCACAATGAGCAGTTCTTC
j_gene: TRBJ1-5; abundance: NA; v_gene: TRBV20-1; d_gene: NA; CDR3aa: CSARAANQPQHF; CDR3nt: TGCAGTGCTAGAGCAGCTAATCAGCCCCAGCATTTT
j_gene: TRBJ2-7; abundance: once; v_gene: TRBV20-1; d_gene: NA; CDR3aa: CSAPGDSPYEQYF; CDR3nt: TGCAGTGCCCCGGGAGACAGTCCCTACGAGCAGTACTTC